Following are 12 T cell receptor beta chains from one sample sequenced in a study of T cells in tuberculosis. The table came from immunoSEQ multiplex PCR; TCRdb's copy has only in-frame clones and leaves some out. The table lists 28,000 or so clones, 90% of them singletons. The source material was PBMCs. All receptors come from a donor under 30 with latent tuberculosis or without tuberculosis infection.

The rearrangement links TRBV10-3 to TRBJ1-5; 8 nucleotides match TRBD1. The CDR3 length is 12 residues. From germline, CDR1 is ENHRY and CDR2 SYGVKD. Germline trimming cut 8 bases from V and 7 bases from J; bases unmatched to any gene: 4. CDR3 amino acids: CAIGQGIQPQHF. CDR3 coding DNA: TGTGCCATCGGACAGGGAATCCAGCCCCAGCATTTT.

This clone has just a few counts. The chain combines TRBV6-5 with TRBJ1-1, with a possible D match to TRBD1 (6 bases). In germline, CDR1 is MNHEY, CDR2 SVGAGI. The CDR3 is 12 amino acids. Trimming cost V 8 bases and J 6 bases, with 13 bases left between them. The CDR3 bases are TGTGCCAGCGGGGGCAGGCGCGCTGAAGCTTTCTTT. This sequence encodes CASGGRRAEAFF.

The chain recombines TRBV6-6 with TRBJ1-1; the match to TRBD1 covers 8 bases. The CDR3 covers 12 residues. Germline CDR1 is MNHNY and CDR2 is SVGAGI (reference sequence). The J segment lost 4 bases and the V segment lost 11 bases, leaving 6 bases of the junction unmatched. CDR3 DNA sequence: TGTGCCGTTGCCAGGGGGCCCACTGAAGCTTTCTTT. Translating it yields CAVARGPTEAFF.

This chain joins TRBV11-2 and TRBJ2-7, with 7 positions matching TRBD1. V shed 3 bases, J shed 2 bases, and the junction held 10 bases outside the gene matches. Germline CDR1 SGHAT, CDR2 FQNNGV. The CDR3 length is 16 residues. CDR3: CASSFLAQGVAYEQYF. DNA for the CDR3: TGTGCCAGCAGCTTCCTAGCTCAGGGGGTCGCCTACGAGCAGTACTTC. The whole variable domain, filled in from reference TRBV11-2 and TRBJ2-7, reads EAGVAQSPRYKIIEKRQSVAFWCNPISGHATLYWYQQILGQGPKLLIQFQNNGVVDDSQLPKDRFSAERLKGVDSTLKIQPAKLEDSAVYLCASSFLAQGVAYEQYFGPGTRLTVT.

This chain uses TRBV7-4 with TRBJ2-5; 7 bases map to TRBD2. The V segment lost 5 bases and the J segment 7 bases; nucleotides outside the gene matches: 19. Per the germline V gene, CDR1 is SGHVT and CDR2 is SQSDAQ. This CDR3 is built from 17 residues. CDR3 in DNA: TGTGCCAGCAGCCCGCCCCTCAGCGGGGCCAAAACTAGGACCCAGTACTTC. It translates to CASSPPLSGAKTRTQYF.

The chain recombines TRBV7-9 with TRBJ1-1, with D possibly matching TRBD1 (6 bases). This CDR3 spans 13 amino acids. Germline CDR1 SEHNR, CDR2 FQNEAQ (reference sequence). The CDR3 sequence is CTQGGGLYTEAFF. In DNA form, the CDR3 reads TGTACCCAGGGCGGGGGGCTTTACACTGAAGCTTTCTTT.

The chain links TRBV5-1 to TRBJ1-6; no reliable D call. V lost 7 bases and J lost 0, with 17 bases in between. Germline V CDR1 and CDR2: SGHRS, YFSETQ. The CDR3 is 17 residues long. The CDR3 protein is CASPWALMSSYNSPLHF. In DNA form, the CDR3 reads TGCGCCAGCCCCTGGGCCCTGATGAGCTCCTATAATTCACCCCTCCACTTT.

The J gene is TRBJ2-5, the V gene TRBV5-1; 10 bases are a match to TRBD1. V shed 4 bases and J 2 bases; nucleotides not matched to a gene: 5. Germline V CDR1 and CDR2: SGHRS, YFSETQ. The CDR3 is made up of 15 amino acids. The CDR3 DNA reads TGCGCCAGCAGCGGGTTGGGACAGGGGCAAGAGACCCAGTACTTC. The encoded protein is CASSGLGQGQETQYF.

As for this clone: Its ends do not fully match the called genes, so a read error is possible. The chain is built from TRBV4-1 and TRBJ2-5; D is perhaps TRBD2 (7 bases). Germline CDR1 and CDR2: MGHRA and YSYEKL. This CDR3 has 15 residues. CDR3 in amino acids: CATSGTVTGRETQYF. The CDR3 bases are TGCGCCACCAGCGGGACGGTAACAGGGCGAGAGACCCAGTACTTC.

This clone was seen just once. The chain employs TRBV7-9 and TRBJ1-4; no reliable D call. The CDR3 covers 13 residues. Trimming removed 0 bases from V and 8 bases from J, with 7 bases in between. CDR1 and CDR2 (germline): SEHNR, FQNEAQ (reference sequence). CDR3 protein: CASSLALGEKLFF. The DNA for the CDR3 is TGTGCCAGCAGCTTAGCGCTAGGAGAAAAACTGTTTTTT.

This rearrangement joins TRBV19 to TRBJ2-5; the match to TRBD1 covers 9 bases. V gave up 4 bases and J gave up 4 bases; unmatched junction bases: 7. The CDR3 covers 15 residues. Germline V gene sequence: CDR1 LNHDA, CDR2 SQIVND (reference sequence). The CDR3 here is CASSTTGTGLETQYF. The CDR3 coding sequence is TGTGCCAGTAGTACCACCGGGACAGGGCTAGAGACCCAGTACTTC. Complete variable domain (other parts from reference TRBV19 and TRBJ2-5): DGGITQSPKYLFRKEGQNVTLSCEQNLNHDAMYWYRQDPGQGLRLIYYSQIVNDFQKGDIAEGYSVSREKKESFPLTVTSAQKNPTAFYLCASSTTGTGLETQYFGPGTRLLVL.

This chain connects TRBV10-2 to TRBJ1-1, with D possibly being TRBD1 (6 bases). This CDR3 spans 16 amino acids. CDR1 is WSHSY, CDR2 SAAADI, per germline. Trimming took 6 bases from V and 9 from J, leaving 26 bases between them. The CDR3 DNA reads TGCGCCAGCAGGGTTACAGGGACGGCCCGACGGATCAAAGCTTTCTTT. Amino acids: CASRVTGTARRIKAFF.